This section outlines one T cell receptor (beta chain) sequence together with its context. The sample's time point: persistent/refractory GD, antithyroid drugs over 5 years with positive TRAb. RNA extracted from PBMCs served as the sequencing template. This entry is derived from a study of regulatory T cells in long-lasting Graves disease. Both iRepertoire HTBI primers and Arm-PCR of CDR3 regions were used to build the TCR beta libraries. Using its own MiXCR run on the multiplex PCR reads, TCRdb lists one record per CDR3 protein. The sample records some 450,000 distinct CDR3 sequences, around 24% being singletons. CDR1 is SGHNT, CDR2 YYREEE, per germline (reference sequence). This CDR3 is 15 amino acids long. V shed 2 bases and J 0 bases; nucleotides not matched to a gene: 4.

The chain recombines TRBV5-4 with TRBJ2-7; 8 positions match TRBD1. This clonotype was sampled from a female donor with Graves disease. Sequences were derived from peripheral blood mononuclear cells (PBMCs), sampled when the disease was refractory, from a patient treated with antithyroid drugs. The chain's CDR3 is CASSFRDRSSYEQYF. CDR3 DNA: TGTGCCAGCAGCTTCCGGGACAGGAGCTCCTACGAGCAGTACTTC.